This T cell receptor (beta chain) was sequenced during a study of T cell repertoires in cytomegalovirus infection. Overall study context: Recently identified HLA-C-restricted CMV epitopes and well-studied HLA-B-restricted CMV epitopes were used by the study.

Each CDR3 protein gets one entry after TCRdb re-called the reads with MiXCR. Altogether hundreds of thousands of distinct CDR3 sequences are present, around a third being singletons, with the ten largest covering about an eighth. CDR1 is SGHTA, CDR2 FQGNSA, per germline. The CDR3 totals 15 residues. V was clipped by 1 base and J by 6 bases; unmatched bases: 0. In its sample, this clonotype was seen many times. Its cognate antigen is unknown. Sequenced material: cultured CD8+ T cells from PBMCs, taken from culture after CMV antigen stimulation. The receptor was isolated from a human donor in good health (CMV status not recorded). Some clones in this sample may be carry-over from other donors' samples. The chain employs TRBV7-2 and TRBJ2-2; 12 bases agree with TRBD2. The CDR3 DNA sequence: TGTGCCAGCAGCTTAGGACTAGCGGGGGCCGGGGAGCTGTTTTTT. Translating it yields CASSLGLAGAGELFF.